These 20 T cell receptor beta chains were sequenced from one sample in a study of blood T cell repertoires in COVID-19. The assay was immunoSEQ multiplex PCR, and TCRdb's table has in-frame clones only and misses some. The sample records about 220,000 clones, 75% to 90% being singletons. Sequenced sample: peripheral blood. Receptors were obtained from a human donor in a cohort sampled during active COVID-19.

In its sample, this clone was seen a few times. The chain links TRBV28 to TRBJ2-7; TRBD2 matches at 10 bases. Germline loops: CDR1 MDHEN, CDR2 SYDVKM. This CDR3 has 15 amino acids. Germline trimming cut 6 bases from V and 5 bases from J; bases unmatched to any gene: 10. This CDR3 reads CASSPTSGRAHEQYF. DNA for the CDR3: TGTGCCAGCAGCCCAACCAGCGGGAGGGCCCACGAGCAGTACTTC. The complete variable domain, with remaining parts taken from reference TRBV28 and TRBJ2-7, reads DVKVTQSSRYLVKRTGEKVFLECVQDMDHENMFWYRQDPGLGLRLIYFSYDVKMKEKGDIPEGYSVSREKKERFSLILESASTNQTSMYLCASSPTSGRAHEQYFGPGTRLTVT.

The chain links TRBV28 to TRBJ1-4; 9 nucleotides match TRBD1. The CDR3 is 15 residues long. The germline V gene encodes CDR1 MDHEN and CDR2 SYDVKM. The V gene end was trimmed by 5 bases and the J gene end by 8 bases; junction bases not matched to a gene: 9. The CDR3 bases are TGTGCCAGCAGTCCCCCGGGGACAGGGTGGGAAAAACTGTTTTTT. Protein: CASSPPGTGWEKLFF.

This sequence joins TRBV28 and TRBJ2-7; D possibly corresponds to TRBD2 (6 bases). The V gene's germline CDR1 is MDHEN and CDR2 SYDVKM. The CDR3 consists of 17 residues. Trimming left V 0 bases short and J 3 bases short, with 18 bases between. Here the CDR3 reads CASSLWKPGLGNYEQYF. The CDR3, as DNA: TGTGCCAGCAGTTTATGGAAACCGGGACTGGGGAACTACGAGCAGTACTTC.

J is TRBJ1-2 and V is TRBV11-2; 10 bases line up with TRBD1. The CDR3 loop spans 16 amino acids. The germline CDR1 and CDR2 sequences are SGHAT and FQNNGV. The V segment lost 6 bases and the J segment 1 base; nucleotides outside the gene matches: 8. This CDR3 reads CASSHPRTGGNYGYTF. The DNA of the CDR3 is TGTGCCAGCAGTCACCCTAGGACAGGGGGTAACTATGGCTACACCTTC.

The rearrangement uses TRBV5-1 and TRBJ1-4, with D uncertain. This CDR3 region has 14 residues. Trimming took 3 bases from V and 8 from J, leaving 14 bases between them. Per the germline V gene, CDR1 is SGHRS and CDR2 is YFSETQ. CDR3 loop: CASSSGPEVEKLFF. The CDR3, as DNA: TGCGCCAGCAGCTCCGGGCCGGAGGTAGAAAAACTGTTTTTT. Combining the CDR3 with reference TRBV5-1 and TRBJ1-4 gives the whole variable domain KAGVTQTPRYLIKTRGQQVTLSCSPISGHRSVSWYQQTPGQGLQFLFEYFSETQRNKGNFPGRFSGRQFSNSRSEMNVSTLELGDSALYLCASSSGPEVEKLFFGSGTQLSVL.

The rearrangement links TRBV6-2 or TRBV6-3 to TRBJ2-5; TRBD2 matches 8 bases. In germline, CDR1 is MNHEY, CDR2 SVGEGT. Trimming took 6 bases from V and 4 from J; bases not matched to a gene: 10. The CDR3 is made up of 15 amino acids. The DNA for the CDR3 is TGTGCCAGCAGCCTGACGGGGGGGTTTGCAGAGACCCAGTACTTC. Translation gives CASSLTGGFAETQYF.

This chain's CDR3 is CASRSLAGVRSYNEQFF. The CDR3 coding sequence is TGTGCCAGCAGATCGCTAGCGGGAGTCCGCTCCTACAATGAGCAGTTCTTC. The chain combines TRBV7-2 with TRBJ2-1; 10 nucleotides line up with TRBD2. Germline V CDR1 and CDR2: SGHTA, FQGNSA. The CDR3 length is 17 residues. V lost 6 bases, J lost 0 bases, and 8 bases stayed unmatched.

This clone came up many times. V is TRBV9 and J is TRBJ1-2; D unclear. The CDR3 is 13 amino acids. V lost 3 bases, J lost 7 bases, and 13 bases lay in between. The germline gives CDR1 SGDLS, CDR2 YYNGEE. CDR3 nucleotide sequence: TGTGCCAGCAGCGCCGGGGTGGGTAGTGGCTACACCTTC. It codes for CASSAGVGSGYTF.

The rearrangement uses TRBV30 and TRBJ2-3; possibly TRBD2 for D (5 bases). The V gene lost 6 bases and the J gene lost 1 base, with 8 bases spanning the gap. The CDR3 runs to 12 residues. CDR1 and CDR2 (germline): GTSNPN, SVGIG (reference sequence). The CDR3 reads CACSRGTDTQYF. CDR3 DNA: TGTGCCTGTTCGAGGGGCACAGATACGCAGTATTTT.

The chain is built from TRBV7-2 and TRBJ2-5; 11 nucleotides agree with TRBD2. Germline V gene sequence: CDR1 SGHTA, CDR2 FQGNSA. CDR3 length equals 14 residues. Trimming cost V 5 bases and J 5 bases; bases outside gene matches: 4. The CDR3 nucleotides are TGTGCCAGCAGCCCCGTAGCGGGAGGGGAGACCCAGTACTTC. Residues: CASSPVAGGETQYF.

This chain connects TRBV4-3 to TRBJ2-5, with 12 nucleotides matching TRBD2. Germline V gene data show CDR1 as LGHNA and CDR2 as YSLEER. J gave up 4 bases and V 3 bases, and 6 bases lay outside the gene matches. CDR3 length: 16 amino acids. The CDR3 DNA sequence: TGCGCCAGCAGCCAGTATCCGGGACTAGCGGGAGAGACCCAGTACTTC. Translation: CASSQYPGLAGETQYF.

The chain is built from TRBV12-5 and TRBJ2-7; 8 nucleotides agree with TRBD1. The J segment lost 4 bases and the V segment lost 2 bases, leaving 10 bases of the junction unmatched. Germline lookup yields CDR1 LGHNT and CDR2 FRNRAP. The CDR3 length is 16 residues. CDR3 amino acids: CASGLLRTGRLYEQYF. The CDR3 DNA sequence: TGTGCTAGTGGTTTGCTCCGGACAGGGAGATTGTACGAGCAGTACTTC.

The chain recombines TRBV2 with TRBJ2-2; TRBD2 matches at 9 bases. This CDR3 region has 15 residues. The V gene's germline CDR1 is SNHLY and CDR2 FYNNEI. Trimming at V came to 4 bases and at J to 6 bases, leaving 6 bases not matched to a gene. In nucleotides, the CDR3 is TGTGCCAGCAGTGCCGCGGGAGGGCGGCCCGGGGAGCTGTTTTTT. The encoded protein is CASSAAGGRPGELFF.

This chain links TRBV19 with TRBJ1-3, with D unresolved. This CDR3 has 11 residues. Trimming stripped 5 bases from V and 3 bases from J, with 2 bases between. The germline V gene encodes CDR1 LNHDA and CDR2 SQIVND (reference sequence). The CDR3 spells CASSLGNTIYF. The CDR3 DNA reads TGTGCCAGTAGTCTTGGAAACACCATATATTTT.

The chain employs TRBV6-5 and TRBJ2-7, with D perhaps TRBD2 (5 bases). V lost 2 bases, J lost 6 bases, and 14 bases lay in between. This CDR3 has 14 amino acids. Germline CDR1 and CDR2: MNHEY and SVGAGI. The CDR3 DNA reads TGTGCCAGCAGTTACCCTAGCCGGAGCGCCGAGCAGTACTTC. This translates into CASSYPSRSAEQYF.

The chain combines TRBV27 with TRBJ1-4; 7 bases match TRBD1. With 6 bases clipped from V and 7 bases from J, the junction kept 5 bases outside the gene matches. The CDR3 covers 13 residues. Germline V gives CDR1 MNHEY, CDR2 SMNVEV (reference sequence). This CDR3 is CASRRQGREKLFF. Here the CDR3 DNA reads TGTGCCAGCAGGCGACAGGGACGTGAAAAACTGTTTTTT.

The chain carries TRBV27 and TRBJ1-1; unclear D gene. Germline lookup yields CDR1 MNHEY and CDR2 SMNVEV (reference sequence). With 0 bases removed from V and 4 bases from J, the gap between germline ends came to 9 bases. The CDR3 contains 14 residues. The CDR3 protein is CASSLSEGSTEAFF. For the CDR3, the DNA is TGTGCCAGCAGTTTATCGGAGGGTAGCACTGAAGCTTTCTTT.

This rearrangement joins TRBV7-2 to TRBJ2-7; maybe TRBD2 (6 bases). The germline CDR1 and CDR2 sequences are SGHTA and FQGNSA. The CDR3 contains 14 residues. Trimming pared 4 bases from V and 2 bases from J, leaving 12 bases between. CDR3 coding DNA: TGTGCCAGCAGCTCCGGGACTTTCGCCTACGAGCAGTACTTC. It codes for CASSSGTFAYEQYF.

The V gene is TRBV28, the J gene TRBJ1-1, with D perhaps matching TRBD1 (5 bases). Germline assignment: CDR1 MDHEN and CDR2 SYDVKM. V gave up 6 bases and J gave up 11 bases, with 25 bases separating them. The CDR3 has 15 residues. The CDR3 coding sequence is TGTGCCAGCAGGCCCCAGGGTTACGGTTTTTTTAAGGCTTTCTTT. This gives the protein CASRPQGYGFFKAFF.

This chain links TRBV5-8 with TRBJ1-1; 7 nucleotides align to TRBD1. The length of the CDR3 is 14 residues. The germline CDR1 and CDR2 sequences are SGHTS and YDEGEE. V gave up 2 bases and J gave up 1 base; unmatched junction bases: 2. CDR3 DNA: TGTGCCAGCAGCTTCGGGACAGCGAACACTGAAGCTTTCTTT. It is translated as CASSFGTANTEAFF.